A single sample is the source of the 3 T cell receptor beta chains below, sequenced in a study of blood T cell repertoires in COVID-19. TCRdb's table, derived via immunoSEQ multiplex PCR, lists solely in-frame clones and lacks some. The sample holds roughly 80,000 clones, approximately 76% seen once. Specimen: peripheral blood. These receptors all come from a man in his 70s with active or convalescent COVID-19.

This clone was seen more than once but under ten times. CDR3 in DNA: TGTGCCAGCAGTTTATCTAGCGGGGGGGCCAATGAGCAGTTCTTC. Translation gives CASSLSSGGANEQFF. V is TRBV27 and J is TRBJ2-1, with 11 bases aligning to TRBD2. Germline values: CDR1 MNHEY, CDR2 SMNVEV (reference sequence). The CDR3 extends over 15 amino acids. With V trimmed by 0 bases and J by 6 bases, 1 base remained unmatched.

This rearrangement joins TRBV2 to TRBJ1-1; no clear D. The V gene's germline CDR1 is SNHLY and CDR2 FYNNEI. CDR3 length: 14 amino acids. V gave up 4 bases and J gave up 1 base, with 10 bases separating them. CDR3 loop: CASSVLRRNTEAFF. The CDR3 DNA is TGTGCCAGCAGTGTCTTACGGAGGAACACTGAAGCTTTCTTT. Full variable domain (missing parts from reference TRBV2 and TRBJ1-1): EPEVTQTPSHQVTQMGQEVILRCVPISNHLYFYWYRQILGQKVEFLVSFYNNEISEKSEIFDDQFSVERPDGSNFTLKIRSTKLEDSAMYFCASSVLRRNTEAFFGQGTRLTVV.

The chain is built from TRBV6-1 and TRBJ2-7; D is possibly TRBD2 (5 bases). The CDR3 totals 15 residues. Trimming left V 2 bases short and J 0 bases short, with 11 bases between. Germline V gene lookup returns CDR1 MNHNS and CDR2 SASEGT. The CDR3 nucleotides read TGTGCCAGCAGTGAACTTCCCGGGAACTCCTACGAGCAGTACTTC. This codes for CASSELPGNSYEQYF.